Listed below are T cell receptor beta chains from one sample, sequenced in a study of naive and memory T cell subsets. TCRdb re-called the UMI-ligation and nested PCR reads through MiXCR, storing one row per CDR3 protein. The sample shows tens of thousands of distinct CDR3 sequences, about 11% of them seen only once. Sequenced input: naive CD4+ T cells from blood. Receptor source: a human donor in good health. CDR3s include the opening cysteine and the closing phenylalanine or tryptophan. The D gene is left open where the match is weak. The listing skips clone size in some rows; elsewhere it reads once, few, many or a size class.

TRBD1	TRBV6-2/TRBV6-3	TRBJ2-2	NA	TGTGCCAGCACCTCACAGAGGGCAGGGGGCACCGGGGAGCTGTTTTTT	CASTSQRAGGTGELFF
TRBD2	TRBV19	TRBJ2-1	few	TGTGCCAGTTCGGCTAGCGGGGGCCTCGACTCCTACAATGAGCAGTTCTTC	CASSASGGLDSYNEQFF
NA	TRBV24-1	TRBJ2-3	few	TGTGCCACCAGTGGGACGGGACTCATCAAAAGCACAGATACGCAGTATTTT	CATSGTGLIKSTDTQYF
NA	TRBV6-2/TRBV6-3	TRBJ1-1	few	TGTGCCAGCAGTACCTTTACTGAAGCTTTCTTT	CASSTFTEAFF
NA	TRBV6-5	TRBJ2-3	NA	TGTGCCAGCAGTAGACAGGGCACAGATACGCAGTATTTT	CASSRQGTDTQYF
NA	TRBV27	TRBJ2-5	few	TGTGCCAGCAGTTGGGGCAGCCAGGCGGGGGAGACCCAGTACTTC	CASSWGSQAGETQYF
NA	TRBV20-1	TRBJ2-5	few	TGCAGTGCTAGAGACGCCGGAAAAGAGACCCAGTACTTC	CSARDAGKETQYF
NA	TRBV18	TRBJ1-1	few	TGTGCCAGCTCCACTGGGGGTATGGACAGCCGTAGATGGTTCTTT	CASSTGGMDSRRWFF
NA	TRBV19	TRBJ2-3	many	TGTGCCAGTAGTATAGTGAGCGGAAGCACAGATACGCAGTATTTT	CASSIVSGSTDTQYF
NA	TRBV6-1	TRBJ1-6	NA	TGTGCCAGCAGGAGCCTGACAGCGACACTAAGCTCCTATAATTCACCCCTCCACTTT	CASRSLTATLSSYNSPLHF
NA	TRBV7-9	TRBJ1-6	NA	TGTGCCAGCAGCTCCGTTTTCCCGGGGCCCTCACCCCTCCACTTT	CASSSVFPGPSPLHF
NA	TRBV12-3/TRBV12-4	TRBJ2-3	few	TGTGCCACCGGTCCGGACTTTGACACAGATACGCAGTATTTT	CATGPDFDTDTQYF
TRBD1	TRBV5-5	TRBJ2-1	many	TGTGCCAGCAGCTTGTTTACAGGGGGTCGGAATGAGCAGTTCTTC	CASSLFTGGRNEQFF
NA	TRBV7-3	TRBJ2-2	few	TGTGCCAGCAGCTTGGGTCGCGGCACCGGGGAGCTGTTTTTT	CASSLGRGTGELFF
NA	TRBV10-3	TRBJ2-3	NA	TGTGCCATCAGTTACAGCACAGATACGCAGTATTTT	CAISYSTDTQYF
TRBD2	TRBV7-2	TRBJ2-4	NA	TGTGCCAGCAGCATCAAGACTAGCGGTTTAAACATTCAGTACTTC	CASSIKTSGLNIQYF
TRBD1	TRBV12-3/TRBV12-4	TRBJ2-5	many	TGTGCCAGCAGTACCGCCCCACAGGGGGGAGGAGGAGAGACCCAGTACTTC	CASSTAPQGGGGETQYF
NA	TRBV29-1	TRBJ1-3	few	TGCAGCGTTGAAACCGGGAGCGGAAACACCATATATTTT	CSVETGSGNTIYF
NA	TRBV6-4	TRBJ2-1	NA	TGTGCCCCAGCATTCGTTCAGTTCTTC	CAPAFVQFF
NA	TRBV6-2/TRBV6-3	TRBJ2-5	few	TGTGCCAGCAGTTACCAGGGTAAAGAGACCCAGTACTTC	CASSYQGKETQYF
NA	TRBV20-1	TRBJ1-5	NA	TGCAGTGCTAGAGATCCGGACTTGAATCAGCCCCAGCATTTT	CSARDPDLNQPQHF
NA	TRBV27	TRBJ1-1	NA	TGTGCCAGCCCCGAGAATCCGAACACTGAAGCTTTCTTT	CASPENPNTEAFF
NA	TRBV7-2	TRBJ2-3	NA	TGTGCCAGCAGCTTAGTTCGCGCGGGCTTGGATACGCAGTATTTT	CASSLVRAGLDTQYF
NA	TRBV5-1	TRBJ1-1	NA	TGCGCCAGCAGCTGGGAGGGTTTTCCTGAAGCTTTCTTT	CASSWEGFPEAFF
TRBD2	TRBV20-1	TRBJ2-1	NA	TGCAGTGCTAGGAGCGGGAGGGCTGGTGAGCAGTTCTTC	CSARSGRAGEQFF
NA	TRBV20-1	TRBJ1-1	few	TGCAGTGCTAGGCCTGTGGTGAACACTGAAGCTTTCTTT	CSARPVVNTEAFF
NA	TRBV24-1	TRBJ2-2	NA	TGTGCCACCGGGACAACGAACACCGGGGAGCTGTTTTTT	CATGTTNTGELFF
NA	TRBV25-1	TRBJ2-3	NA	TGTGCCAGCAGTGAGACAGATACGCAGTATTTT	CASSETDTQYF
NA	TRBV11-2	TRBJ2-1	many	TGTGCCAGCAGCACCCGACAGGTACGATCCTACAATGAGCAGTTCTTC	CASSTRQVRSYNEQFF
NA	TRBV20-1	TRBJ2-3	many	TGCAGTGCTAGAGTAAGGAACTCGGCCAGCACAGATACGCAGTATTTT	CSARVRNSASTDTQYF
TRBD1	TRBV7-2	TRBJ2-5	many	TGTGCCAGCAGCGGACAGGGGAGCCAAGAGACCCAGTACTTC	CASSGQGSQETQYF
TRBD1	TRBV20-1	TRBJ1-6	NA	TGCAGTGCTAGGGAAAGGACAGGGGATAATTCACCCCTCCACTTT	CSARERTGDNSPLHF
NA	TRBV6-2/TRBV6-3	TRBJ1-2	NA	TGTGCCAGCAGTTACGGGATTAACTATGGCTACACCTTC	CASSYGINYGYTF
NA	TRBV20-1	TRBJ2-3	NA	TGCAGTGCTAGGCAGAGGGGGGGAAGCACAGATACGCAGTATTTT	CSARQRGGSTDTQYF
NA	TRBV6-6	TRBJ1-6	NA	TGTGCCAGCAGTTACTCTGGAGGAGACTATAATTCACCCCTCCACTTT	CASSYSGGDYNSPLHF
TRBD1	TRBV30	TRBJ2-1	NA	TGTGCCTGGAGCGGGACAGGGTTTTCCTACAATGAGCAGTTCTTC	CAWSGTGFSYNEQFF
TRBD1	TRBV15	TRBJ2-7	many	TGTGCCACCAGCAGAGATATGGGGACAGGGATTGAGCAGTACTTC	CATSRDMGTGIEQYF
NA	TRBV7-3	TRBJ2-3	NA	TGTGCCAGCAGCTTGGACGGGAGTCGAGATACGCAGTATTTT	CASSLDGSRDTQYF
TRBD2	TRBV11-3	TRBJ2-3	NA	TGTGCCAGCAGCTCGGGGACTAGCGGATTCACAGATACGCAGTATTTT	CASSSGTSGFTDTQYF
NA	TRBV7-3	TRBJ1-5	few	TGTGCCAGCAGCAACGGGCCCCGTGAGCCCCAGCATTTT	CASSNGPREPQHF
TRBD2	TRBV6-2/TRBV6-3	TRBJ2-7	few	TGTGCCAGCAGTCCCCCCCTCCGCGGGGGACTAGCGGCTGGAAGGGCCTACGAGCAGTACTTC	CASSPPLRGGLAAGRAYEQYF
NA	TRBV28	TRBJ1-5	many	TGTGCCAGCAGAAGGGAGGTACGGATTCAGCCCCAGCATTTT	CASRREVRIQPQHF
NA	TRBV12-3/TRBV12-4	TRBJ1-4	NA	TGTGCCAGCAGTTTAAGGGGGTTGGGGGAAAAACTGTTTTTT	CASSLRGLGEKLFF
NA	TRBV20-1	TRBJ1-1	few	TGCAGTGCTACGTATCAGGCGAACACTGAAGCTTTCTTT	CSATYQANTEAFF
NA	TRBV2	TRBJ2-1	NA	TGTGCCAGCAGTAACAATGAGCAGTTCTTC	CASSNNEQFF
TRBD2	TRBV5-4	TRBJ2-7	many	TGTGCCAGCAGGAGGGGGACTAGCGGAGCCTACGAGCAGTACTTC	CASRRGTSGAYEQYF
NA	TRBV29-1	TRBJ2-5	NA	TGCAGCGTTGAAGGGGGGAATCACCCTCGGGAGACCCAGTACTTC	CSVEGGNHPRETQYF